Listed here are 5 T cell receptor beta chains from one sample, sequenced in a study of glioma-infiltrating T cells. TCR alpha and beta CDR3 regions were amplified from RNA using iRepertoire nested multiplex PCR. Each CDR3 protein is one row after TCRdb ran MiXCR on the multiplex PCR reads. Here the sample spans over 130,000 distinct CDR3 sequences, roughly two fifths being singletons. Sequencing was carried out using glioma tissue, nonneoplastic brain tissue, or PBMCs (not recorded which). These TCRs come from a human donor with low-grade glioma or glioblastoma, undergoing nonglioma brain surgery, or in good health (not recorded which).

The CDR3, as DNA: TGTGCCAGCAGCTGGACTAGCGGAGACAATGAGCAGTTCTTC. Protein sequence: CASSWTSGDNEQFF. J is TRBJ2-1 and V is TRBV5-4; 10 bases fit TRBD2. Germline V gene lookup returns CDR1 SGHNT and CDR2 YYREEE (reference sequence). CDR3 size: 14 residues. V was clipped by 3 bases and J by 5 bases; unmatched bases: 2.

This clonotype was seen at least ten times. V gene TRBV28 combines with J gene TRBJ1-4; D unclear. With 5 bases removed from V and 6 bases from J, the gap between germline ends came to 13 bases. CDR1 MDHEN and CDR2 SYDVKM come from the germline V gene. This CDR3 region has 14 residues. The CDR3 bases are TGTGCCAGCAGTCCAGACAACATCGATGAAAAACTGTTTTTT. This codes for CASSPDNIDEKLFF.

The chain carries TRBV13 and TRBJ2-1; 9 nucleotides agree with TRBD2. CDR1 PRHDT and CDR2 FYEKMQ come from the germline V gene (reference sequence). Unmatched junction bases numbered 4, after V lost 5 bases and J lost 5 bases. The CDR3 length is 14 residues. For the CDR3, the DNA is TGTGCCAGCAGCGGGAGCGGGAGGCACAATGAGCAGTTCTTC. Protein: CASSGSGRHNEQFF.

This clonotype was seen more than once but under ten times. J is TRBJ2-1 and V is TRBV4-1; 10 bases line up with TRBD1. The CDR3 is 15 amino acids. J was trimmed by 5 bases and V by 0 bases; bases with no gene match: 1. Per germline, CDR1 MGHRA and CDR2 YSYEKL. The CDR3 DNA reads as TGCGCCAGCAGCCAAGAGGGGACAGGGGACAATGAGCAGTTCTTC. Translating gives CASSQEGTGDNEQFF.

This clonotype was counted between two and nine times. The rearrangement links TRBV7-2 to TRBJ2-3; 11 positions match TRBD2. V was clipped by 5 bases and J by 0 bases; unmatched bases: 4. CDR3 length: 16 amino acids. The V gene's germline CDR1 is SGHTA and CDR2 FQGNSA. CDR3 sequence reads: CASSMLAGGSTDTQYF. CDR3 in DNA: TGTGCCAGCAGCATGCTAGCGGGGGGTAGCACAGATACGCAGTATTTT.